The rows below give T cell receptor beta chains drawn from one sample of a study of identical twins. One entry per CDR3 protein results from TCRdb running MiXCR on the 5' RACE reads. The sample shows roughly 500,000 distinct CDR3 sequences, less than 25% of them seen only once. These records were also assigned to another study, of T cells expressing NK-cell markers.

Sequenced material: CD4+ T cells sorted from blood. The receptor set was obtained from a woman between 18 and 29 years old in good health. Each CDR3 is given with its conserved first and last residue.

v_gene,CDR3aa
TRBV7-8,CASTGWGRSTDTQYF
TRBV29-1,CSVQTGYGYTF
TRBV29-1,CSVEGLVGETQYF
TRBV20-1,CSALQSTDTQYF
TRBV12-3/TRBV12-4,CASSGSPYGYTF
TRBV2,CASSEAPGQYYGYTF
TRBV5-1,CASSLEATGYYNEQFF
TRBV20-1,CSASLGVDNEQFF
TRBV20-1,CSAVGHTGEKLFF
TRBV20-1,CSAHEGRWEQYF
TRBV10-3,CAITPGLANLEQFF
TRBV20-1,CSALLRRLNTEAFF
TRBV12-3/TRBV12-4,CASRTSSTDTQYF
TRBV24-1,CATSPGKGEQFF
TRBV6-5,CASSYGGGRTSTDTQYF
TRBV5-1,CASSPGDWETQYF
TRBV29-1,CSVGRLRGGYNEQFF
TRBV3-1,CASSSGRYQETQYF
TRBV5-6,CASSVGGSGDYNEQFF
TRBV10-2,CASSERTGINSPLHF
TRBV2,CASIIGQGAQYF
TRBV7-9,CASSWRGAGERFF
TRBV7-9,CASSFHSMNTEAFF
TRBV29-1,CSVRVRAAPGGEQYF